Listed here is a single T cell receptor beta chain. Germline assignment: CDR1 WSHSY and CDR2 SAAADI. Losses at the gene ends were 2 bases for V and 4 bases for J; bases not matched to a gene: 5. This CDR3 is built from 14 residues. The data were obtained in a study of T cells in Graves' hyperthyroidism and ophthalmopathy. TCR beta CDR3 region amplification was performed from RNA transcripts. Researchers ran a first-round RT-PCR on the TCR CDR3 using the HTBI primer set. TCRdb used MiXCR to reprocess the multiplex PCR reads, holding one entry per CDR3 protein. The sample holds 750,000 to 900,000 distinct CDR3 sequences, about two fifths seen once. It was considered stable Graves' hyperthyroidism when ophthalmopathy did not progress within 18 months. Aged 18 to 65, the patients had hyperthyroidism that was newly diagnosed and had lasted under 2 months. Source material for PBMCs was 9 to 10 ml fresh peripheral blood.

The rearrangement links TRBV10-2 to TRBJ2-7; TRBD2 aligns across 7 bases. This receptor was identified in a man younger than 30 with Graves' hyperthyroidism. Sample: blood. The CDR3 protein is CASSEGRERYEQYF. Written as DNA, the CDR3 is TGCGCCAGCAGTGAGGGGCGGGAGAGGTACGAGCAGTACTTC.